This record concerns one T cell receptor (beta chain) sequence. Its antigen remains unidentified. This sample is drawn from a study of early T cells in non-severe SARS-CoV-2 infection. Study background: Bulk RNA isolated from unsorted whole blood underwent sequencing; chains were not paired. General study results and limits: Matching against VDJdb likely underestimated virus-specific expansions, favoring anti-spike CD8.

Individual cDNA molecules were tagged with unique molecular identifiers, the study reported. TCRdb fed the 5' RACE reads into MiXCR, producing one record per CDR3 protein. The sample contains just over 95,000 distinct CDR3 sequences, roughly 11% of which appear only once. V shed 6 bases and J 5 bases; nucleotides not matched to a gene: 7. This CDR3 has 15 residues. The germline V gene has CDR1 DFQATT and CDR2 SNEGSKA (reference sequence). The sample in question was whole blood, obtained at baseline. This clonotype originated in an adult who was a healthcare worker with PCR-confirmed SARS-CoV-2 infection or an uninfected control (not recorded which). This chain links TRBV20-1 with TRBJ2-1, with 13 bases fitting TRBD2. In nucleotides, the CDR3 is TGCAGTGCCCGTCGCGGGACTAGCGGGAACAATGAGCAGTTCTTC. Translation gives CSARRGTSGNNEQFF.